Presented here are 20 T cell receptor beta chains from one specimen sequenced in a study of control samples from healthy donors and cancer patients (dated by TCRdb to the early 2020s). Receptor libraries were prepared by the immunoSEQ multiplex PCR assay. TCRdb's version of the immuneACCESS table is confined to in-frame rearrangements and falls short of the full clone set. An unresolved V gene accounts for under half of the shortfall where checked; the remainder is of unknown origin. For this sample the table gives around 30,000 clones, of which approximately 91% were detected only once. Roughly 13% of the sample is taken by the ten largest. Material for sequencing was PBMCs. These receptors were collected from a man over 45 with lung cancer.

This chain uses TRBV19 with TRBJ2-1; 7 positions match TRBD1. This CDR3 spans 15 amino acids. V shed 6 bases, J shed 4 bases, and the junction held 9 bases outside the gene matches. Germline V gives CDR1 LNHDA, CDR2 SQIVND (reference sequence). The CDR3 bases are TGTGCCAGTAGCAGACAGGGTAGAGGGTACAATGAGCAGTTCTTC. This sequence encodes CASSRQGRGYNEQFF.

V gene TRBV30 combines with J gene TRBJ1-5; D not certain. Germline V gives CDR1 GTSNPN, CDR2 SVGIG (reference sequence). Between the trimmed V and J ends, which lost 1 base and 7 bases, there was a span of 20 bases. CDR3 size: 16 residues. CDR3 bases: TGTGCCTGGAGTGCCCTAGGGATCCAAGGCCGACAGCCCCAGCATTTT. This translates into CAWSALGIQGRQPQHF.

The chain couples TRBV3-1 (or the pseudogene TRBV3-2) to TRBJ2-2; D is unresolved. Trimming took 0 bases from V and 5 from J, leaving 7 bases between them. This CDR3 region has 14 residues. Germline V gene lookup returns CDR1 LGHDT and CDR2 YNNKEL (reference sequence). The CDR3 coding sequence is TGTGCCAGCAGCCAAGAAGGATGGACCGGGGAGCTGTTTTTT. Translating it yields CASSQEGWTGELFF.

This chain joins TRBV5-1 and TRBJ2-1; 9 positions agree with TRBD2. CDR1 and CDR2 from the germline V gene are SGHRS and YFSETQ. The CDR3 totals 15 residues. J lost 7 bases, V lost 3 bases, and 8 bases had no gene match. The CDR3 DNA is TGCGCCAGCAGCTCCACTAGCGGGCCGCAAAATGAGCAGTTCTTC. This codes for CASSSTSGPQNEQFF.

The J gene is TRBJ2-5, the V gene TRBV7-8, with D possibly TRBD2 on 5 matching bases. The V and J ends lost 5 bases and 1 base respectively, with 14 bases between them. Germline values: CDR1 SGHVS, CDR2 FQNEAQ. This CDR3 comprises 15 residues. CDR3 amino acids: CASSPTSGVQETQYF. In DNA form, the CDR3 reads TGTGCCAGCAGCCCGACCTCCGGGGTCCAAGAGACCCAGTACTTC.

The genes are TRBV2 and TRBJ1-5; no clear D gene. This CDR3 comprises 13 residues. The germline V and J ends were trimmed by 2 bases and 4 bases, with 6 bases remaining between them. Germline values: CDR1 SNHLY, CDR2 FYNNEI. CDR3 coding DNA: TGTGCCAGCAGTGAACAGTTAAATCAGCCCCAGCATTTT. Protein product: CASSEQLNQPQHF.

This sequence joins TRBV9 and TRBJ2-5; D gene unclear. CDR3 size: 14 residues. Germline loops: CDR1 SGDLS, CDR2 YYNGEE. Trimming stripped 0 bases from V and 0 bases from J, with 6 bases between. CDR3 DNA sequence: TGTGCCAGCAGCGTAGACAGTTACCAAGAGACCCAGTACTTC. Amino acid sequence: CASSVDSYQETQYF. The variable domain in full, completed from reference TRBV9 and TRBJ2-5, reads DSGVTQTPKHLITATGQRVTLRCSPRSGDLSVYWYQQSLDQGLQFLIQYYNGEERAKGNILERFSAQQFPDLHSELNLSSLELGDSALYFCASSVDSYQETQYFGPGTRLLVL.

The chain employs TRBV6-5 and TRBJ1-1; a weak D match, TRBD1 (6 bases). V was clipped by 5 bases and J by 0 bases, with 13 bases between them. Germline CDR1 MNHEY, CDR2 SVGAGI. The CDR3 extends over 15 amino acids. The CDR3 protein is CASSNPGHLNTEAFF. CDR3 sequence (DNA): TGTGCCAGCAGTAACCCGGGACATTTGAACACTGAAGCTTTCTTT.

This clone was counted once. The V call is TRBV11-2, the J call TRBJ1-1; D gene uncertain. Germline-derived CDR1 and CDR2 are SGHAT and FQNNGV. The CDR3 totals 13 residues. Trimming shortened V by 4 bases and J by 9 bases, and 15 bases separated the two germline ends. The CDR3 reads CASSSQRSEKAFF. As DNA, the CDR3 is TGTGCCAGCAGCTCCCAAAGGTCGGAAAAAGCTTTCTTT.

V is TRBV6-5 and J is TRBJ2-1; the match to TRBD1 covers 8 bases. Trimming cost V 6 bases and J 3 bases; bases outside gene matches: 7. CDR1 and CDR2 from the germline V gene are MNHEY and SVGAGI. This CDR3 is built from 15 residues. In DNA, the CDR3 is TGTGCCAGCAGCAGGACAGGGTACGGCTACAATGAGCAGTTCTTC. Its protein product is CASSRTGYGYNEQFF.

This clone was counted once. The chain links TRBV11-2 to TRBJ1-1; D might be TRBD1 (6 bases). Germline V gene lookup returns CDR1 SGHAT and CDR2 FQNNGV. V lost 4 bases and J 0 bases, leaving 12 bases between the germline ends. The CDR3 spans 15 residues. CDR3 loop: CASSSSRGMNTEAFF. CDR3 DNA: TGTGCCAGCAGCTCCTCCAGGGGAATGAACACTGAAGCTTTCTTT.

This chain uses TRBV3-1 (or the pseudogene TRBV3-2) with TRBJ2-7, with D possibly being TRBD2 (5 bases). The V end lost 1 base, the J end lost 0 bases, and 7 bases lay between the germline ends. The CDR3 is 14 amino acids. Per germline, CDR1 LGHDT and CDR2 YNNKEL (reference sequence). CDR3 residues: CASSQVARSYEQYF. CDR3 sequence (DNA): TGTGCCAGCAGCCAAGTAGCGCGCTCCTACGAGCAGTACTTC.

The V call is TRBV7-9, the J call TRBJ2-3; 11 positions agree with TRBD2. Germline V gene sequence: CDR1 SEHNR, CDR2 FQNEAQ (reference sequence). The V gene end was trimmed by 4 bases and the J gene end by 2 bases; junction bases not matched to a gene: 5. This CDR3 spans 16 amino acids. CDR3 residues: CASSYTSGGHTDTQYF. For the CDR3, the DNA is TGTGCCAGCAGCTACACTAGCGGGGGACACACAGATACGCAGTATTTT.

This chain joins TRBV5-1 and TRBJ2-5; 9 positions agree with TRBD2. Germline CDR1 reads SGHRS; CDR2 reads YFSETQ. J gave up 5 bases and V 3 bases, and 8 bases lay outside the gene matches. The length of the CDR3 is 15 residues. CDR3 sequence (DNA): TGCGCCAGCAGCTGGATGGCGGGGGGGCAGGAGACCCAGTACTTC. It is translated as CASSWMAGGQETQYF.

The chain uses TRBV27 and TRBJ2-7, with TRBD1 matching 8 bases. The length of the CDR3 is 15 residues. V was clipped by 6 bases and J by 4 bases; unmatched bases: 11. CDR1 MNHEY and CDR2 SMNVEV come from the germline V gene (reference sequence). CDR3 DNA: TGTGCCAGCAGGTATACAGGGGGGACTTTATACGAGCAGTACTTC. This gives the protein CASRYTGGTLYEQYF.

This chain joins TRBV5-4 and TRBJ2-6; D ambiguous. V was pared by 4 bases and J by 1 base, with 9 bases between. Germline V gene data show CDR1 as SGHNT and CDR2 as YYREEE (reference sequence). CDR3 length: 15 amino acids. CDR3: CASSPDTSGANVLTF. The CDR3 coding sequence is TGTGCCAGCAGCCCTGACACTTCTGGGGCCAACGTCCTGACTTTC.

The rearrangement links TRBV2 to TRBJ1-3, with a tentative D call TRBD1 (5 bases). The length of the CDR3 is 14 residues. The V and J ends lost 4 bases and 0 bases respectively, with 7 bases between them. CDR1 and CDR2 from the germline V gene are SNHLY and FYNNEI. The CDR3 loop reads CASSVGGSGNTIYF. In nucleotides, the CDR3 is TGTGCCAGCAGTGTTGGGGGCTCTGGAAACACCATATATTTT.

This clone has only a few counts. The chain recombines TRBV10-3 with TRBJ2-5; tentative D call: TRBD1 (7 bases). The CDR3 is 16 residues long. Trimming removed 0 bases at V and 4 bases at J, with 15 bases between. Germline V gene lookup returns CDR1 ENHRY and CDR2 SYGVKD. DNA for the CDR3: TGTGCCATCAGTGAGTCGACCCAGGGGGGCCGAGAGACCCAGTACTTC. It codes for CAISESTQGGRETQYF.

This chain uses TRBV4-1 with TRBJ2-4; 9 bases line up with TRBD1. The V gene end was trimmed by 3 bases and the J gene end by 4 bases; junction bases not matched to a gene: 7. The germline gives CDR1 MGHRA, CDR2 YSYEKL. The CDR3 has 16 amino acids. In DNA, the CDR3 is TGCGCCAGCAGCCATCCCCACGGACAGGGGAAAAACATTCAGTACTTC. Translating it yields CASSHPHGQGKNIQYF.

The chain combines TRBV18 with TRBJ1-1, with a weak D call TRBD1 (5 bases). The ends were cut back, 0 bases at V and 5 bases at J, with 10 bases in the middle. The V gene's germline CDR1 is KGHSH and CDR2 LQKENI. The CDR3 runs 14 residues. The CDR3 sequence is CASSPPTEGTEAFF. CDR3 DNA sequence: TGTGCCAGCTCACCACCGACGGAGGGGACTGAAGCTTTCTTT.